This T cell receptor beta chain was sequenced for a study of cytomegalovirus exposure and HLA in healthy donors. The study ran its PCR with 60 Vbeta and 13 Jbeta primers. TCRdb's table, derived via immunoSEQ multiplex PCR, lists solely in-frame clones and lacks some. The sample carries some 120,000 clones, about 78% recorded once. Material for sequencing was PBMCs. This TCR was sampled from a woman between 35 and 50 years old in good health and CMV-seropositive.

CDR3 sequence reads: CASSLGGFGNTIYF. The CDR3 DNA reads as TGTGCCAGCAGTTTAGGGGGTTTTGGAAACACCATATATTTT. V gene TRBV6-5 combines with J gene TRBJ1-3, with D maybe TRBD1 (6 bases). Per the germline V gene, CDR1 is MNHEY and CDR2 is SVGAGI. The CDR3 runs 14 residues. With 4 bases removed from V and 3 bases from J, the gap between germline ends came to 10 bases.